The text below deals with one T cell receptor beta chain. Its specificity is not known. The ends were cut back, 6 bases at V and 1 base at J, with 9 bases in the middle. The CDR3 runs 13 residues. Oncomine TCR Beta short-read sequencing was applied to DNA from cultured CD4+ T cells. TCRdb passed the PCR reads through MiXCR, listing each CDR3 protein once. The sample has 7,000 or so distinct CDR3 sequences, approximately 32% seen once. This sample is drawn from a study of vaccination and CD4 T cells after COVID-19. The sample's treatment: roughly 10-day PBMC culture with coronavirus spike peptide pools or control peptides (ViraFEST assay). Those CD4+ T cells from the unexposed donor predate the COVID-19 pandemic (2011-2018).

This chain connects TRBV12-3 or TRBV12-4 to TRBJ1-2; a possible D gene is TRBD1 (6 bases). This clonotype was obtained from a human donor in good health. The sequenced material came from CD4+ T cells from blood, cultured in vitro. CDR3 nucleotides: TGTGCCAGCAGACCACAGGGTAACTATGGCTACACCTTC. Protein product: CASRPQGNYGYTF.